The 21 T cell receptor beta chains presented below share a single source sample, sequenced in a study of shared clonotypes between healthy human individuals (dated by TCRdb to between 2020 and 2021). Library method: the immunoSEQ multiplex PCR assay. This is the immuneACCESS table as TCRdb keeps it, with only in-frame sequences that have V and J called. A part of the clones is gone; compared with another copy, unresolved V genes explain less than half, and the rest is unexplained. This sample comprises 600,000 to 750,000 clones, over 60% of them detected only once. About 1.7% of the sample is held by the ten biggest clonotypes. The sequencing input was memory CD4+ T cells sorted from blood. This specimen's cell subset or site label, interpreted: CD45RA-negative fraction. The receptors originated from a woman aged 25-40 years in good health.

The chain uses TRBV19 and TRBJ1-3, with D unresolved. With 4 bases removed from V and 0 bases from J, the gap between germline ends came to 10 bases. There are 15 residues in the CDR3. In germline, CDR1 is LNHDA, CDR2 SQIVND (reference sequence). CDR3 amino acids: CASSTLLFSGNTIYF. The DNA for the CDR3 is TGTGCCAGTAGTACCCTCCTATTCTCTGGAAACACCATATATTTT.

The V gene is TRBV18, the J gene TRBJ2-4; no firm D call. Germline loops: CDR1 KGHSH, CDR2 LQKENI. Trimming took off 6 bases at V and 0 bases at J, with 12 bases between the two ends. This CDR3 comprises 15 residues. CDR3 protein: CASSPTTLAKNIQYF. The CDR3 DNA follows: TGTGCCAGCTCCCCAACTACTCTAGCCAAAAACATTCAGTACTTC.

The rearrangement links TRBV6-5 to TRBJ2-5, with 9 bases fitting TRBD2. Germline lookup yields CDR1 MNHEY and CDR2 SVGAGI. V lost 4 bases, J lost 5 bases, and 11 bases stayed unmatched. CDR3 size: 16 residues. In nucleotides, the CDR3 is TGTGCCAGCAGTTTGGTTGGAGCGGGAGGATACGAGACCCAGTACTTC. This gives the protein CASSLVGAGGYETQYF.

V and J are TRBV5-6 and TRBJ2-5; D is undetermined. V lost 4 bases to trimming and J lost 0 bases, with 7 bases between them. CDR3 length: 13 residues. The V gene's germline CDR1 is SGHDT and CDR2 YYEEEE. CDR3 DNA sequence: TGTGCCAGCAGCCCGCTAGACCAAGAGACCCAGTACTTC. It specifies CASSPLDQETQYF.

The rearrangement joins TRBV7-2 to TRBJ2-7; no clear D. Germline values: CDR1 SGHTA, CDR2 FQGNSA. The V gene lost 5 bases and the J gene lost 0 bases, with 11 bases spanning the gap. This CDR3 has 14 amino acids. CDR3 region: CASSPIPISYEQYF. As DNA, the CDR3 is TGTGCCAGCAGCCCCATCCCCATCTCCTACGAGCAGTACTTC.

This clone was recorded only once. The chain has TRBV7-8 and TRBJ1-1; 12 bases are a match to TRBD1. The V and J ends lost 2 bases and 7 bases, in that order; junction bases with no gene match: 5. CDR3 length: 15 residues. Germline V CDR1 and CDR2: SGHVS, FQNEAQ. The CDR3 coding sequence is TGTGCCAGCAGCTTAAGAGGGACAGGGGGCTTTGAAGCTTTCTTT. It is translated as CASSLRGTGGFEAFF.

This chain links TRBV7-2 with TRBJ2-3; 7 bases map to TRBD2. The CDR3 runs to 15 residues. Trimming took 6 bases from V and 2 from J; bases not matched to a gene: 8. Germline assignment: CDR1 SGHTA and CDR2 FQGNSA. DNA for the CDR3: TGTGCCAGCAGTGGCGGGAGTCCGGTCACAGATACGCAGTATTTT. Amino acid sequence: CASSGGSPVTDTQYF.

The table lists this clone with a few counts. The chain couples TRBV7-9 to TRBJ2-2; D is possibly TRBD2 (5 bases). The V end was cut by 5 bases, the J end by 6 bases, with 16 bases between. The CDR3 extends over 15 amino acids. The V gene's germline CDR1 is SEHNR and CDR2 FQNEAQ (reference sequence). The CDR3 region is CASSDTGINSGELFF. The CDR3 DNA sequence: TGTGCCAGCAGCGACACCGGGATTAATTCCGGGGAGCTGTTTTTT.

V usage is TRBV6-5 and J usage is TRBJ1-5; 8 nucleotides match TRBD1. CDR1 and CDR2 from the germline V gene are MNHEY and SVGAGI. The CDR3 is 14 amino acids. Trimming cost V 5 bases and J 6 bases; bases outside gene matches: 6. The CDR3 nucleotides read TGTGCCAGCAGTCAAGGACAGGGCATTCAGCCCCAGCATTTT. Translated, it gives CASSQGQGIQPQHF.

The chain employs TRBV25-1 and TRBJ2-7, with 16 nucleotides matching TRBD2. Germline V gene data show CDR1 as MGHDK and CDR2 as SYGVNS. CDR3 length: 18 amino acids. The J segment lost 1 base and the V segment lost 3 bases, leaving 6 bases of the junction unmatched. CDR3 bases: TGTGCCAGCAGTGACGGGGGACTAGCGGGAGGGCCATCCTACGAGCAGTACTTC. Translated: CASSDGGLAGGPSYEQYF.

This rearrangement joins TRBV5-1 to TRBJ2-7, with 8 bases aligning to TRBD1. The J segment lost 0 bases and the V segment lost 4 bases, leaving 9 bases of the junction unmatched. This CDR3 is built from 16 residues. Germline values: CDR1 SGHRS, CDR2 YFSETQ. The CDR3 nucleotides are TGCGCCAGCAGCCCGGGACAGGACCACTTCTCCTACGAGCAGTACTTC. As protein: CASSPGQDHFSYEQYF.

The rearrangement links TRBV28 to TRBJ2-7; D call uncertain. V was pared by 6 bases and J by 2 bases, with 14 bases between. The CDR3 loop spans 14 amino acids. The V gene's germline CDR1 is MDHEN and CDR2 SYDVKM. This chain's CDR3 is CASRPESIPYEQYF. DNA for the CDR3: TGTGCCAGCAGGCCGGAATCGATTCCCTACGAGCAGTACTTC.

The gene calls are TRBV6-5 and TRBJ2-1, with D unresolved. The V end was cut by 2 bases, the J end by 8 bases, with 10 bases between. Germline CDR1 MNHEY, CDR2 SVGAGI. This CDR3 is built from 13 residues. CDR3 sequence (DNA): TGTGCCAGCAGTTACCATCCCCGGGATGAGCAGTTCTTC. This sequence encodes CASSYHPRDEQFF.

This clone appeared once. The chain links TRBV11-2 to TRBJ2-1; D perhaps matches TRBD2 (6 bases). Germline CDR1 SGHAT, CDR2 FQNNGV. The CDR3 has 15 residues. V was pared by 1 base and J by 5 bases, with 12 bases between. The CDR3 spells CASSLALALNNEQFF. The CDR3 nucleotides are TGTGCCAGCAGCTTAGCACTAGCCCTCAACAATGAGCAGTTCTTC.

In this sample, this clone turned up once. The chain joins TRBV5-1 to TRBJ1-2, with TRBD1 as a possible D gene (6 bases). Germline CDR1 is SGHRS and CDR2 is YFSETQ. Trimming stripped 0 bases from V and 0 bases from J, with 12 bases between. The CDR3 spans 16 residues. The CDR3 sequence: CASSLGGAPANYGYTF. In DNA form, the CDR3 reads TGCGCCAGCAGCTTGGGGGGGGCCCCAGCTAACTATGGCTACACCTTC. The full variable domain, in which reference TRBV5-1 and TRBJ1-2 provide the parts outside the CDR3, is KAGVTQTPRYLIKTRGQQVTLSCSPISGHRSVSWYQQTPGQGLQFLFEYFSETQRNKGNFPGRFSGRQFSNSRSEMNVSTLELGDSALYLCASSLGGAPANYGYTFGSGTRLTVV.

This clone was picked up one time. The chain couples TRBV6-5 to TRBJ2-7; 9 bases align to TRBD2. Germline V CDR1 and CDR2: MNHEY, SVGAGI. V was clipped by 0 bases and J by 1 base; unmatched bases: 1. The CDR3 runs 15 residues. CDR3 bases: TGTGCCAGCAGTTACTCCCTAGCGGGATCCTACGAGCAGTACTTC. It translates to CASSYSLAGSYEQYF.

Remarks on this clone: The sample holds other DNA sequences that translate to the same CDR3. The chain joins TRBV9 to TRBJ2-3; D gene uncertain. CDR1 SGDLS and CDR2 YYNGEE come from the germline V gene. Trimming cost V 2 bases and J 2 bases, with 9 bases left between them. The CDR3 totals 14 residues. CDR3 coding DNA: TGTGCCAGCAGCGTGGGTCAGGCCACAGATACGCAGTATTTT. Amino acid sequence: CASSVGQATDTQYF.

The J gene is TRBJ1-5, the V gene TRBV5-8; D gene uncertain. The CDR3 length is 14 residues. Trimming pared 3 bases from V and 0 bases from J, leaving 7 bases between. Germline-derived CDR1 and CDR2 are SGHTS and YDEGEE. CDR3 loop: CASSSFHSNQPQHF. The CDR3 nucleotides are TGTGCCAGCAGCTCCTTCCATAGCAATCAGCCCCAGCATTTT.

The chain has TRBV28 and TRBJ1-5, with D possibly TRBD1 on 5 matching bases. The germline V gene has CDR1 MDHEN and CDR2 SYDVKM. The CDR3 runs to 20 residues. V was clipped by 2 bases and J by 2 bases, with 25 bases between them. CDR3 nucleotides: TGTGCCAGCAGTTTAGGGTTACGACGTGTGGGGACCCGTGGCAATCAGCCCCAGCATTTT. Protein: CASSLGLRRVGTRGNQPQHF.

This chain uses TRBV2 with TRBJ1-5; 7 nucleotides agree with TRBD1. With V trimmed by 5 bases and J by 9 bases, 10 bases remained unmatched. The CDR3 is 14 amino acids. Germline V gene lookup returns CDR1 SNHLY and CDR2 FYNNEI. The CDR3 region is CASSNSGQYAPQHF. CDR3 in DNA: TGTGCCAGCAGTAATTCGGGACAGTATGCGCCCCAGCATTTT.

J is TRBJ1-5 and V is TRBV11-2; possible D gene TRBD1, 5 bases. From germline, CDR1 is SGHAT and CDR2 FQNNGV. V lost 2 bases to trimming and J lost 4 bases, with 9 bases between them. CDR3 length equals 14 residues. In nucleotides, the CDR3 is TGTGCCAGCAGCTTACTTGCAGGGAATCAGCCCCAGCATTTT. Protein product: CASSLLAGNQPQHF.